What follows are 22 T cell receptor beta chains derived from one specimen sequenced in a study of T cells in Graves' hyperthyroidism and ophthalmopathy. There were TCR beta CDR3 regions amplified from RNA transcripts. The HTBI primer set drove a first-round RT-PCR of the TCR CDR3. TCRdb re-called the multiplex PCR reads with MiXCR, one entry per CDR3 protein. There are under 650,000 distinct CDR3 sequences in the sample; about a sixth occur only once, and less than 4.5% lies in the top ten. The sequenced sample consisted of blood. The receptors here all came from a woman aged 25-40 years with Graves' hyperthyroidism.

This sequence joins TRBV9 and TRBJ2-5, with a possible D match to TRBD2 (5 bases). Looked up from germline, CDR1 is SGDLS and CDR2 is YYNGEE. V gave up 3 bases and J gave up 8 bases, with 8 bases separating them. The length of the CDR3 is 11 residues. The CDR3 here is CASSGAGTQYF. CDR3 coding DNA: TGTGCCAGCAGCGGCGCGGGTACCCAGTACTTC. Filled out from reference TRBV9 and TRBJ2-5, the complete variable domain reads DSGVTQTPKHLITATGQRVTLRCSPRSGDLSVYWYQQSLDQGLQFLIQYYNGEERAKGNILERFSAQQFPDLHSELNLSSLELGDSALYFCASSGAGTQYFGPGTRLLVL.

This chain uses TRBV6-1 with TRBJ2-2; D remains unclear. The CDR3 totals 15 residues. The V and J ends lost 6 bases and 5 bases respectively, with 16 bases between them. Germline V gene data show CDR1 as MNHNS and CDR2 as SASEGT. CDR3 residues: CASRGRNSGTGELFF. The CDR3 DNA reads TGTGCCAGCAGGGGTCGAAACAGTGGGACCGGGGAGCTGTTTTTT.

Written as DNA, the CDR3 is TGTGCCAGCAGTCCCGACAGGGGTAAGCAGTTCTTC. It translates to CASSPDRGKQFF. The chain has TRBV5-4 and TRBJ2-1; 8 bases fit TRBD1. The CDR3 runs 12 residues. Germline V gene lookup returns CDR1 SGHNT and CDR2 YYREEE (reference sequence). Trimming at V came to 5 bases and at J to 11 bases, leaving 6 bases not matched to a gene.

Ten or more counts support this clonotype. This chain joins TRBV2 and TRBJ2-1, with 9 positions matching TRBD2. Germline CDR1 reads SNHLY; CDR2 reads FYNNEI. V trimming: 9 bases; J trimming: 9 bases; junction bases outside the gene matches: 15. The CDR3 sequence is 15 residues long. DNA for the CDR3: TGTGCCAGACGACTAGCGGAAGGTAGGAAGAGTGAGCAGTTCTTC. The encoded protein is CARRLAEGRKSEQFF.

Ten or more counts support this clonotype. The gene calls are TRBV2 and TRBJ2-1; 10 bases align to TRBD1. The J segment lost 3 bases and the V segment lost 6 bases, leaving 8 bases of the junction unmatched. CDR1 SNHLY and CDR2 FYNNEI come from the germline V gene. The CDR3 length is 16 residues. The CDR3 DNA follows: TGTGCCAGCAGCTATCTTGGACAGGGGGTCTACAATGAGCAGTTCTTC. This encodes CASSYLGQGVYNEQFF.

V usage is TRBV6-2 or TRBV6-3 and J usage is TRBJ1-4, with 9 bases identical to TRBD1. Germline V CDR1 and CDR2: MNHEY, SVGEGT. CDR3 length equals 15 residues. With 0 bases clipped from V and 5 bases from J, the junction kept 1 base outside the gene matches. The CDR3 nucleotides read TGTGCCAGCAGTTACTCCGGGACAGGGAATGAAAAACTGTTTTTT. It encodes CASSYSGTGNEKLFF.

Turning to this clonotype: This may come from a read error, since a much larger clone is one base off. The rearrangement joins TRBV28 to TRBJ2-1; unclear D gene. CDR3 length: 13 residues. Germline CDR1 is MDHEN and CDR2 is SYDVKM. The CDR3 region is CASSSGGYNERFF. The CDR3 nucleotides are TGTGCCAGTTCCTCCGGCGGATACAATGAGCGGTTCTTC.

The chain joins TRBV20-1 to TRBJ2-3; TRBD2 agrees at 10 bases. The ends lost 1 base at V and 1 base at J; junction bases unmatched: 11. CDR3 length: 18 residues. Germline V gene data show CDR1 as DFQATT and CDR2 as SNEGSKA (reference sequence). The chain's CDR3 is CSARGRASGSGGTDTQYF. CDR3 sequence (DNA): TGCAGTGCTAGAGGGCGGGCTAGCGGGAGTGGGGGCACAGATACGCAGTATTTT.

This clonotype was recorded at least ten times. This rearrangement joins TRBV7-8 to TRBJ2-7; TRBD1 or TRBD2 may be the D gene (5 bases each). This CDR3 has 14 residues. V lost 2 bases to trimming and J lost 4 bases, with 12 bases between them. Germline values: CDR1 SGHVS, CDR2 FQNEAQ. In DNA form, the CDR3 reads TGTGCCAGCAGCTTACTCGGGGACCCATACGAGCAGTACTTC. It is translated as CASSLLGDPYEQYF.

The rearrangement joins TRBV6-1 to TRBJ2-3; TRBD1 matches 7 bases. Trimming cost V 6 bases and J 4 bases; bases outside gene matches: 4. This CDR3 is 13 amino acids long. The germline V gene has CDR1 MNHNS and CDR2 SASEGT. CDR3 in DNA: TGTGCCAGCAGACGGACAGGTTCAGATACGCAGTATTTT. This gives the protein CASRRTGSDTQYF.

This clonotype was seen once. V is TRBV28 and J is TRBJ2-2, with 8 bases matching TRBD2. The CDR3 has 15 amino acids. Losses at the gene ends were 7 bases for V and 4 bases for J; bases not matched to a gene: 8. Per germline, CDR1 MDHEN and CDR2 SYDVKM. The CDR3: CASNESGGSTGELFF. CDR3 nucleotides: TGTGCCAGCAATGAGTCGGGAGGGTCCACCGGGGAGCTGTTTTTT. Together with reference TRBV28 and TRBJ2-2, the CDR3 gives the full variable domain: DVKVTQSSRYLVKRTGEKVFLECVQDMDHENMFWYRQDPGLGLRLIYFSYDVKMKEKGDIPEGYSVSREKKERFSLILESASTNQTSMYLCASNESGGSTGELFFGEGSRLTVL.

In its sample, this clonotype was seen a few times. The CDR3 DNA follows: TGTGCCAGCAGCTTAGAGGAAACCACAGATACGCAGTATTTT. Residues: CASSLEETTDTQYF. V is TRBV7-8 and J is TRBJ2-3; D not resolved. Germline V gene lookup returns CDR1 SGHVS and CDR2 FQNEAQ. The CDR3 spans 14 residues. The V gene lost 1 base and the J gene lost 2 bases, with 7 bases spanning the gap.

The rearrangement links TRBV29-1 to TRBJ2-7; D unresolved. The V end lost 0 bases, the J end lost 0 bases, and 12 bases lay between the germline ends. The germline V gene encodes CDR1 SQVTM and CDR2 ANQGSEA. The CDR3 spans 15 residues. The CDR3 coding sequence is TGCAGCGTTGAAGACACAACCTCTATCTCCTACGAGCAGTACTTC. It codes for CSVEDTTSISYEQYF.

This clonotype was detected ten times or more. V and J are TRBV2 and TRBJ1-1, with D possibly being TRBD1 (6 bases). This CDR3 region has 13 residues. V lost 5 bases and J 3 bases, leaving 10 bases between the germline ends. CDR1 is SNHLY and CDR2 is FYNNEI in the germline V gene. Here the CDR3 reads CASSSRQDTEAFF. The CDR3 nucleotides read TGTGCCAGCAGTTCTAGACAGGACACTGAAGCTTTCTTT.

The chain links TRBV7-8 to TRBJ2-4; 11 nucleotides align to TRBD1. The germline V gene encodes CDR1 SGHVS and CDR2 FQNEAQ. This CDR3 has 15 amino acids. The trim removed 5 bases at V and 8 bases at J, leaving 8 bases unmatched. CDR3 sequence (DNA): TGTGCCAGCAGCCCCCCCGGGACAGGGGGTGACATTCAGTACTTC. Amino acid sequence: CASSPPGTGGDIQYF.

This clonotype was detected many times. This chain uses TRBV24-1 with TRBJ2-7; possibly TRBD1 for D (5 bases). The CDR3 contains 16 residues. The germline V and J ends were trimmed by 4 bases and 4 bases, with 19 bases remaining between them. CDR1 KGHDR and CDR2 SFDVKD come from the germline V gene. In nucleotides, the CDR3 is TGTGCCACCAGTGACGCCACAGGTGTCTCTTTGTACGAGCAGTACTTC. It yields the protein CATSDATGVSLYEQYF.

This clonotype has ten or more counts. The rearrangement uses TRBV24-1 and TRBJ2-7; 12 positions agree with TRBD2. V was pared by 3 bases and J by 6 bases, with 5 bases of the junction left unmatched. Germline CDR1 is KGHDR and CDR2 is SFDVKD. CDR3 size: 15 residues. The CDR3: CATSDRTSGTGEQYF. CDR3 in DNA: TGTGCCACCAGTGATCGGACTAGCGGGACTGGCGAGCAGTACTTC.

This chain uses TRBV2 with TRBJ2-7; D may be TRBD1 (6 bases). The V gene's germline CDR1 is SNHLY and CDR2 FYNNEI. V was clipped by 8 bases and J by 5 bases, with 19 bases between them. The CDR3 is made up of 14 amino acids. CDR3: CASWAGQSGHEQYF. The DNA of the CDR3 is TGTGCCAGCTGGGCCGGACAGAGCGGCCACGAGCAGTACTTC.

The CDR3 DNA follows: TGTGCCAGCAGTTTAAAGTTTATGGAGACCCAGTACTTC. As protein: CASSLKFMETQYF. The V and J genes are TRBV27 and TRBJ2-5; D ambiguous. Per the germline V gene, CDR1 is MNHEY and CDR2 is SMNVEV (reference sequence). The CDR3 loop spans 13 amino acids. The V and J ends lost 2 bases and 5 bases respectively, with 9 bases between them.

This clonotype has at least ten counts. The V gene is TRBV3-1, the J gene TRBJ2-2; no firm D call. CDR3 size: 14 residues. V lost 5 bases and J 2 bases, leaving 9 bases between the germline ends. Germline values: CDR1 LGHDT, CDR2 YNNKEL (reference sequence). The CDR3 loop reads CASSENRNTGELFF. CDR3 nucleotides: TGTGCCAGCAGCGAAAACAGAAACACCGGGGAGCTGTTTTTT. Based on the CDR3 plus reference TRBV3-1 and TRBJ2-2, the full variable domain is DTAVSQTPKYLVTQMGNDKSIKCEQNLGHDTMYWYKQDSKKFLKIMFSYNNKELIINETVPNRFSPKSPDKAHLNLHINSLELGDSAVYFCASSENRNTGELFFGEGSRLTVL.

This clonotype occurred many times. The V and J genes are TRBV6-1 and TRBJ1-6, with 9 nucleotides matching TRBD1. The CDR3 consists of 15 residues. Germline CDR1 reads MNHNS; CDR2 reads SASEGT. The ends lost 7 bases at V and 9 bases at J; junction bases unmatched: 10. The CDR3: CASKEQGALGSPLHF. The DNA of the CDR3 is TGTGCCAGCAAAGAACAGGGGGCGTTGGGTTCACCCCTCCACTTT.

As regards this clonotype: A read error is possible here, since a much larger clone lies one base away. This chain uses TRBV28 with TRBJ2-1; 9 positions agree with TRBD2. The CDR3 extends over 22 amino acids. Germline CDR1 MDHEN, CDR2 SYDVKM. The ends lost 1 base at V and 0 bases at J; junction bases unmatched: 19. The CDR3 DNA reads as TGTGCCAGCAGTTTATTCCCCTTCTTAGCGGGGGAACCTACGGGCTCCTACAATGAGCAGTTCTTC. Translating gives CASSLFPFLAGEPTGSYNEQFF.